The next 26 T cell receptor beta chains were all read from a single sample in a study of graft-versus-host responses after intestinal transplantation. Some clones are missing from TCRdb's copy, which holds only in-frame ones; the method was immunoSEQ multiplex PCR. Here the sample spans some 35,000 clones, around 94% being singletons. Which antigens these TCRs recognize remains unknown. Source: unstimulated CD4+ T cells sorted from spleen or lymph node cells, taken before transplant. These receptors were obtained from a human donor who was the organ donor for an intestinal transplant.

This clone was seen only a few times. The chain combines TRBV6-5 with TRBJ2-7; 7 nucleotides match TRBD1. CDR3 size: 15 residues. Trimming took 2 bases from V and 4 from J; bases not matched to a gene: 8. Germline CDR1 MNHEY, CDR2 SVGAGI. CDR3 region: CASSYRGQPYYEQYF. CDR3 DNA: TGTGCCAGCAGTTACCGGGGACAGCCATATTACGAGCAGTACTTC.

V usage is TRBV15 and J usage is TRBJ1-5, with D perhaps matching TRBD1 (5 bases). Trimming took off 0 bases at V and 2 bases at J, with 11 bases between the two ends. The CDR3 contains 16 residues. CDR1 is LNHNV, CDR2 YYDKDF, per germline (reference sequence). In DNA form, the CDR3 reads TGTGCCACCAGCAGAGATCGGGGGGTAGGCAATCAGCCCCAGCATTTT. Protein: CATSRDRGVGNQPQHF.

This rearrangement joins TRBV14 to TRBJ2-3, with TRBD2 matching over 9 bases. Germline V lookup: CDR1 SGHDN, CDR2 FVKESK. CDR3 length equals 15 residues. The junction had 3 bases not matched to a gene; V was cut back by 0 bases and J by 5 bases. Here the CDR3 reads CASSQEGLAQDTQYF. CDR3 DNA: TGTGCCAGCAGCCAAGAAGGACTAGCGCAAGATACGCAGTATTTT.

This sequence joins TRBV9 and TRBJ1-2; D remains ambiguous. Between the trimmed V and J ends, which lost 2 bases and 4 bases, there was a span of 9 bases. The CDR3 runs to 13 residues. Per the germline V gene, CDR1 is SGDLS and CDR2 is YYNGEE. CDR3 residues: CASSVGVGYGYTF. CDR3 sequence (DNA): TGTGCCAGCAGCGTTGGGGTAGGCTATGGCTACACCTTC.

V usage is TRBV5-4 and J usage is TRBJ2-3, with TRBD1 identical over 9 bases. After removal of 7 bases from V and 3 bases from J, the junction contained 12 bases not matched to a gene. Germline-derived CDR1 and CDR2 are SGHNT and YYREEE (reference sequence). This CDR3 is built from 16 residues. The DNA of the CDR3 is TGTGCCAGCTTCAATTACAGGGGGCAAGGGACAGATACGCAGTATTTT. This sequence encodes CASFNYRGQGTDTQYF.

The gene calls are TRBV7-2 and TRBJ1-2; D uncertain. V was trimmed by 1 base and J by 4 bases, leaving 10 bases between them. The CDR3 sequence is 14 residues long. CDR1 and CDR2 from the germline V gene are SGHTA and FQGNSA. The CDR3 loop is CASSLGAPAYGYTF. In nucleotides, the CDR3 is TGTGCCAGCAGCTTAGGGGCTCCCGCCTATGGCTACACCTTC.

This clone appeared a few times. This sequence joins TRBV5-6 and TRBJ1-4; 9 positions match TRBD1. The trim removed 1 base at V and 1 base at J, leaving 5 bases unmatched. This CDR3 contains 17 residues. The germline V gene encodes CDR1 SGHDT and CDR2 YYEEEE. The CDR3 is CASSLYRGPGTNEKLFF. The CDR3 DNA follows: TGTGCCAGCAGCTTGTACAGGGGGCCTGGAACTAATGAAAAACTGTTTTTT.

As regards this clone: The same CDR3 can be traced to other DNA sequences in this sample. This chain connects TRBV7-2 to TRBJ1-1; D is unresolved. The V gene's germline CDR1 is SGHTA and CDR2 FQGNSA. The V and J ends lost 2 bases and 5 bases respectively, with 9 bases between them. CDR3 length equals 13 residues. The CDR3 here is CASSLKANTEAFF. The CDR3 nucleotides read TGTGCCAGCAGCTTAAAAGCGAATACTGAAGCTTTCTTT.

The CDR3 sequence: CASSVTGAGTGELFF. The CDR3 DNA is TGTGCCAGCAGCGTGACAGGGGCGGGCACCGGGGAGCTGTTTTTT. The gene calls are TRBV28 and TRBJ2-2; 8 bases align to TRBD1. CDR1 is MDHEN and CDR2 is SYDVKM in the germline V gene. Germline trimming cut 6 bases from V and 4 bases from J; bases unmatched to any gene: 7. There are 15 residues in the CDR3.

This chain connects TRBV19 to TRBJ1-6; D is unresolved. V was pared by 5 bases and J by 6 bases, with 11 bases between. There are 14 residues in the CDR3. CDR1 is LNHDA and CDR2 is SQIVND in the germline V gene (reference sequence). The CDR3 sequence is CASSDSVGNSPLHF. In DNA, the CDR3 is TGTGCCAGTAGTGACTCAGTAGGTAATTCACCCCTCCACTTT.

The chain carries TRBV30 and TRBJ1-3; D may be TRBD1 (5 bases). Germline CDR1 and CDR2: GTSNPN and SVGIG (reference sequence). This CDR3 region has 12 residues. V lost 5 bases, J lost 1 base, and 6 bases lay in between. The CDR3, as DNA: TGTGCCTGGGGGACTTCTGGAAACACCATATATTTT. This translates into CAWGTSGNTIYF.

The CDR3 nucleotides are TGCGCCAGCAGTGAGTGGGGGACGGGCACCTACGAGCAGTACTTC. It yields the protein CASSEWGTGTYEQYF. The chain couples TRBV10-2 to TRBJ2-7; D may be TRBD1 or TRBD2 (5 bases each). CDR3 size: 15 residues. CDR1 is WSHSY and CDR2 is SAAADI in the germline V gene. Trimming shortened V by 1 base and J by 2 bases, and 12 bases separated the two germline ends.

The chain combines TRBV10-2 with TRBJ2-5, with a tentative D call TRBD1 (5 bases). The CDR3 totals 14 residues. Deletions cut 4 bases from V and 5 bases from J, with 14 bases between. Germline V gives CDR1 WSHSY, CDR2 SAAADI. In DNA form, the CDR3 reads TGCGCCAGCAGTGCTCCAGGGATCGAGGAGACCCAGTACTTC. It specifies CASSAPGIEETQYF.

The chain links TRBV21-1 to TRBJ2-3; no DNA check was done on the table's D call, TRBD2. TRBV21-1 is shown as a pseudogene. There are 17 residues in the CDR3. CDR3 protein: CASSKGERGGSTDTQYF. Here the CDR3 DNA reads TGTGCCAGCAGCAAAGGTGAGCGGGGCGGCTCTACAGATACGCAGTATTTT.

The rearrangement links TRBV7-2 to TRBJ1-4; 7 nucleotides align to TRBD1. There are 15 residues in the CDR3. Germline CDR1 is SGHTA and CDR2 is FQGNSA. The junction had 10 bases not matched to a gene; V was cut back by 5 bases and J by 7 bases. This chain's CDR3 is CASSPYRGWAEKLFF. In nucleotides, the CDR3 is TGTGCCAGCAGCCCGTACAGGGGTTGGGCTGAAAAACTGTTTTTT.

This clone has a handful of counts. The chain carries TRBV5-1 and TRBJ2-3; D not resolved. The CDR3 length is 13 residues. From germline, CDR1 is SGHRS and CDR2 YFSETQ. V was clipped by 0 bases and J by 0 bases, with 2 bases between them. This chain's CDR3 is CASSLGSTDTQYF. Here the CDR3 DNA reads TGCGCCAGCAGCTTGGGGAGCACAGATACGCAGTATTTT.

This sequence joins TRBV5-4 and TRBJ1-4; possibly TRBD1 for D (6 bases). V lost 2 bases and J 8 bases, leaving 13 bases between the germline ends. CDR1 SGHNT and CDR2 YYREEE come from the germline V gene (reference sequence). There are 14 residues in the CDR3. The CDR3 loop reads CASSFGRGGEKLFF. The CDR3 DNA sequence: TGTGCCAGCAGCTTTGGCAGGGGAGGAGAAAAACTGTTTTTT.

CDR3 bases: TGTGCCAGCAGTTACGGTCCCGGGACAGGCCACACTGAAGCTTTCTTT. Residues: CASSYGPGTGHTEAFF. The chain couples TRBV6-5 to TRBJ1-1, with 8 positions matching TRBD1. Germline assignment: CDR1 MNHEY and CDR2 SVGAGI. There are 16 residues in the CDR3. V shed 2 bases and J 3 bases; nucleotides not matched to a gene: 8.

V is TRBV6-1 and J is TRBJ1-2; 11 bases match TRBD1. The CDR3 runs to 14 residues. The trim removed 5 bases at V and 4 bases at J, leaving 3 bases unmatched. CDR1 is MNHNS and CDR2 is SASEGT in the germline V gene. CDR3 amino acids: CASSSGTGGYGYTF. CDR3 sequence (DNA): TGTGCCAGCAGTTCCGGGACAGGGGGCTATGGCTACACCTTC.

This clone turned up a few times. The V gene is TRBV7-9, the J gene TRBJ1-2, with unresolved D. The CDR3 extends over 13 amino acids. Trimming removed 4 bases from V and 2 bases from J, with 8 bases in between. The germline CDR1 and CDR2 sequences are SEHNR and FQNEAQ (reference sequence). In DNA, the CDR3 is TGTGCCAGCAGCTCGGACGGGAACTATGGCTACACCTTC. The encoded protein is CASSSDGNYGYTF.

This chain uses TRBV5-6 with TRBJ2-3; either TRBD1 or TRBD2 may supply D (6 bases each). The V end was cut by 0 bases, the J end by 3 bases, with 8 bases between. CDR3 length: 14 amino acids. In germline, CDR1 is SGHDT, CDR2 YYEEEE. The CDR3 nucleotides are TGTGCCAGCAGCTTGGGGAGGGGGACAGATACGCAGTATTTT. Translation: CASSLGRGTDTQYF.

The V gene is TRBV11-3, the J gene TRBJ2-1; D is perhaps TRBD1 (6 bases). V was clipped by 8 bases and J by 6 bases, with 11 bases between them. Per germline, CDR1 SGHNT and CDR2 YENEEA. The CDR3 runs 12 residues. This CDR3 reads CASRRRGNEQFF. CDR3 in DNA: TGTGCCAGCCGTCGCAGGGGCAATGAGCAGTTCTTC.

V usage is TRBV19 and J usage is TRBJ1-5, with 7 bases identical to TRBD1. Germline V gives CDR1 LNHDA, CDR2 SQIVND (reference sequence). Trimming removed 4 bases from V and 3 bases from J; junction bases left unmatched: 3. CDR3 length equals 14 residues. This chain's CDR3 is CASSRDRSNQPQHF. For the CDR3, the DNA is TGTGCCAGTAGTAGGGACAGATCCAATCAGCCCCAGCATTTT.

V gene TRBV11-3 combines with J gene TRBJ2-2; D gene unclear. Germline V gives CDR1 SGHNT, CDR2 YENEEA. The CDR3 consists of 14 residues. V gave up 5 bases and J gave up 2 bases, with 9 bases separating them. The CDR3 DNA is TGTGCCAGCAGCCCCTGGGGTAACACCGGGGAGCTGTTTTTT. This codes for CASSPWGNTGELFF.

The chain joins TRBV20-1 to TRBJ2-7; 7 nucleotides agree with TRBD1. After removal of 6 bases from V and 7 bases from J, the junction contained 6 bases not matched to a gene. The CDR3 runs 11 residues. The germline V gene has CDR1 DFQATT and CDR2 SNEGSKA (reference sequence). CDR3 bases: TGCAGTGCCCGACAGGGTTGGGAGCAGTACTTC. Its protein product is CSARQGWEQYF.

The chain carries TRBV7-9 and TRBJ1-4, with a tentative D call TRBD1 (5 bases). Trimming took off 5 bases at V and 6 bases at J, with 13 bases between the two ends. CDR3 length: 14 amino acids. Looked up from germline, CDR1 is SEHNR and CDR2 is FQNEAQ (reference sequence). The CDR3 sequence: CASSLGLPDEKLFF. The CDR3 DNA follows: TGTGCCAGCAGCCTGGGGCTACCCGATGAAAAACTGTTTTTT. Full variable domain (missing parts from reference TRBV7-9 and TRBJ1-4): DTGVSQNPRHKITKRGQNVTFRCDPISEHNRLYWYRQTLGQGPEFLTYFQNEAQLEKSRLLSDRFSAERPKGSFSTLEIQRTEQGDSAMYLCASSLGLPDEKLFFGSGTQLSVL.